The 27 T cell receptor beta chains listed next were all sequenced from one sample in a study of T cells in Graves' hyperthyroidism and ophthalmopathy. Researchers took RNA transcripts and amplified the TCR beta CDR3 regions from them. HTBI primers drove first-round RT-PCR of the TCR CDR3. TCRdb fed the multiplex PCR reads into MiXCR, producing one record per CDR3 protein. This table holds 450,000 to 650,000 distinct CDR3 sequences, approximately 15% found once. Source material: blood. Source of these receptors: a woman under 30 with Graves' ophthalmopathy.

This CDR3 is CASSLVYTGGHNEQFF. CDR3 nucleotides: TGTGCCAGCAGCTTGGTTTATACAGGGGGCCACAATGAGCAGTTCTTC. The chain has TRBV5-4 and TRBJ2-1, with 9 positions matching TRBD1. There are 16 residues in the CDR3. The V segment lost 0 bases and the J segment 5 bases; nucleotides outside the gene matches: 6. Germline V gene lookup returns CDR1 SGHNT and CDR2 YYREEE (reference sequence).

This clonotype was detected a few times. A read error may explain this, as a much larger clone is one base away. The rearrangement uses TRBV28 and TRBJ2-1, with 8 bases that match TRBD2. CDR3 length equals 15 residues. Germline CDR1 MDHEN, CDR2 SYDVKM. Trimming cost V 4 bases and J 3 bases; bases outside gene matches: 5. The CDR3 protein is CASSWTSRLYNEQFF. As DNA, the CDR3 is TGTGCCAGCAGTTGGACTAGCAGGCTCTACAATGAGCAGTTCTTC.

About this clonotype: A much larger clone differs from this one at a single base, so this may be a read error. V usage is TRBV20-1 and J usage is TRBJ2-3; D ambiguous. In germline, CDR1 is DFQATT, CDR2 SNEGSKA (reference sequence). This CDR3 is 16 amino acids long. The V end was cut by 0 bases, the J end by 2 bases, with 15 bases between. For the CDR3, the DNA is TGCAGTGCTAGAGACCCCCAGAACCCCCTCACAGATACGCAGTATTTT. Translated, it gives CSARDPQNPLTDTQYF.

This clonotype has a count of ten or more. The CDR3, as DNA: TGCAGCGTTGAGGGCCGCCATGACCACGAGCAGTACTTC. Translated: CSVEGRHDHEQYF. The chain has TRBV29-1 and TRBJ2-7, with unresolved D. This CDR3 has 13 amino acids. V was pared by 3 bases and J by 5 bases, with 14 bases between. Germline V gene lookup returns CDR1 SQVTM and CDR2 ANQGSEA.

The CDR3 DNA reads as TGTGCCAGCAGTTTTAGGACTGAGCAGTTCTTC. It translates to CASSFRTEQFF. The chain links TRBV27 to TRBJ2-1; D not resolved. The CDR3 is made up of 11 amino acids. CDR1 is MNHEY, CDR2 SMNVEV, per germline (reference sequence). Between the trimmed V and J ends, which lost 3 bases and 9 bases, there was a span of 6 bases.

The CDR3 loop reads CSARVLAGAYNEQFF. CDR3 nucleotides: TGCAGTGCTAGAGTACTAGCGGGAGCCTACAATGAGCAGTTCTTC. The chain combines TRBV20-1 with TRBJ2-1, with TRBD2 identical over 11 bases. CDR1 and CDR2 from the germline V gene are DFQATT and SNEGSKA (reference sequence). This CDR3 contains 15 residues. The ends lost 1 base at V and 2 bases at J; junction bases unmatched: 1.

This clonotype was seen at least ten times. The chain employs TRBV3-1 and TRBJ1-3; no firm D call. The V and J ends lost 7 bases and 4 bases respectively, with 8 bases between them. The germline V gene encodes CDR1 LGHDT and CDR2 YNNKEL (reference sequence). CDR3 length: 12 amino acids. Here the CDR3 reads CASTAGGNTIYF. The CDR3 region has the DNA TGTGCCAGCACCGCGGGGGGAAACACCATATATTTT. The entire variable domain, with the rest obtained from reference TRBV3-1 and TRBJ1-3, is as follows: DTAVSQTPKYLVTQMGNDKSIKCEQNLGHDTMYWYKQDSKKFLKIMFSYNNKELIINETVPNRFSPKSPDKAHLNLHINSLELGDSAVYFCASTAGGNTIYFGEGSWLTVV.

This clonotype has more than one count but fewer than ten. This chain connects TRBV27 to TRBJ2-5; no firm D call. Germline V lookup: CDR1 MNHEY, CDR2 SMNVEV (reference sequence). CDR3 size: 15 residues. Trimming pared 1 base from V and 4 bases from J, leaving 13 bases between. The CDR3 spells CASSLYPQVGETQYF. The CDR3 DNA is TGTGCCAGCAGTTTATATCCCCAGGTGGGAGAGACCCAGTACTTC.

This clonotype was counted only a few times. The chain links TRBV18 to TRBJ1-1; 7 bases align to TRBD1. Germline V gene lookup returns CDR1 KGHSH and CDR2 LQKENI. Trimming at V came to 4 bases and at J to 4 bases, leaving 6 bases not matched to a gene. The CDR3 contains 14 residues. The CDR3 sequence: CASSRTGEITEAFF. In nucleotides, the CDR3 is TGTGCCAGCTCACGAACAGGGGAAATCACTGAAGCTTTCTTT.

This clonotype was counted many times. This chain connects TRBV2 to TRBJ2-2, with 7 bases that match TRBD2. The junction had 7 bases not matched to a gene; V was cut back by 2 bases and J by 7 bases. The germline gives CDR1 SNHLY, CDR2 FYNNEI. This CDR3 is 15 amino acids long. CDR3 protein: CASSEWAGEVGELFF. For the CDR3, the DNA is TGTGCCAGCAGTGAATGGGCGGGAGAGGTCGGGGAGCTGTTTTTT.

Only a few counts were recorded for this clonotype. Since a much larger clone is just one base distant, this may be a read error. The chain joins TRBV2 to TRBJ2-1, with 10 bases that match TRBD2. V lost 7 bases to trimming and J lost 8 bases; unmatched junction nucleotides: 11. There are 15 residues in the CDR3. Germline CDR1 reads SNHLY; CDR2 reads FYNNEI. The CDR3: CASTGLAGVSDEQFF. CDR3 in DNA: TGTGCCAGCACAGGGCTAGCGGGAGTTTCAGATGAGCAGTTCTTC. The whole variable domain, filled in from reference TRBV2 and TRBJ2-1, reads EPEVTQTPSHQVTQMGQEVILRCVPISNHLYFYWYRQILGQKVEFLVSFYNNEISEKSEIFDDQFSVERPDGSNFTLKIRSTKLEDSAMYFCASTGLAGVSDEQFFGPGTRLTVL.

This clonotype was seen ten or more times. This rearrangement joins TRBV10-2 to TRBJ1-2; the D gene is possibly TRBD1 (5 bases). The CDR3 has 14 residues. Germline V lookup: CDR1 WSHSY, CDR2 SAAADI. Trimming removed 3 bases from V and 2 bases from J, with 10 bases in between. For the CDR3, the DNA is TGCGCCAGCAGTGATGGGGGGAGGAACTATGGCTACACCTTC. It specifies CASSDGGRNYGYTF.

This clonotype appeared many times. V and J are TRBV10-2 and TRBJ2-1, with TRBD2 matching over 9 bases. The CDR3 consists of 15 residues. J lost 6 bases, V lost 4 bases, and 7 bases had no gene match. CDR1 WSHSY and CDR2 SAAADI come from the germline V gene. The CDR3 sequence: CASSGGRREGNEQFF. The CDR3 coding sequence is TGCGCCAGCAGTGGTGGTAGGCGGGAGGGCAATGAGCAGTTCTTC.

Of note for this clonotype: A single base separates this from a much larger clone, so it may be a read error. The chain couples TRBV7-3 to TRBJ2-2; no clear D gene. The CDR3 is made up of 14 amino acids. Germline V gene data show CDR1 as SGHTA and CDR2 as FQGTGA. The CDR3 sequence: CPSSLIGSLGELFF. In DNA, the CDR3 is TGTCCCAGCAGCTTAATCGGTAGCCTCGGGGAGCTGTTTTTT.

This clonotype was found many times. CDR3 nucleotide sequence: TGTGCCAGCAGTTTATCGTCCAGGGCCGAGCAGTACTTC. It translates to CASSLSSRAEQYF. The chain carries TRBV27 and TRBJ2-7; tentative D call: TRBD1 (5 bases). The CDR3 consists of 13 residues. CDR1 MNHEY and CDR2 SMNVEV come from the germline V gene (reference sequence). V shed 0 bases and J shed 6 bases, with 9 bases lying between them.

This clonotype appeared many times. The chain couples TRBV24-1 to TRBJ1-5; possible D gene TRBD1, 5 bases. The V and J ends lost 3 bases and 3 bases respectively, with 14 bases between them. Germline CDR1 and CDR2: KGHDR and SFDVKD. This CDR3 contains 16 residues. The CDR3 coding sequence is TGTGCCACCAGTGATCTACACGGGGCGGACAATCAGCCCCAGCATTTT. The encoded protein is CATSDLHGADNQPQHF.

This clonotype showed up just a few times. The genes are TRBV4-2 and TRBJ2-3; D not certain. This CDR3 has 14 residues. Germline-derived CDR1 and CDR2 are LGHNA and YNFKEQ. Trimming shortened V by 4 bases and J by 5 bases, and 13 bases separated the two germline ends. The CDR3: CASSPEVIGDTQYF. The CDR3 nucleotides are TGTGCCAGCAGCCCGGAAGTGATAGGAGATACGCAGTATTTT.

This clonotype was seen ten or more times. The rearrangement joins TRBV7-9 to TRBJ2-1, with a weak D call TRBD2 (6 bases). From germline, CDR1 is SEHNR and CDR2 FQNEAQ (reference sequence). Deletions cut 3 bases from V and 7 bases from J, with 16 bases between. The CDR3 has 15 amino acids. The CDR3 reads CASSLQEAAGNEQFF. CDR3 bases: TGTGCCAGCAGCTTGCAGGAGGCCGCGGGGAATGAGCAGTTCTTC.

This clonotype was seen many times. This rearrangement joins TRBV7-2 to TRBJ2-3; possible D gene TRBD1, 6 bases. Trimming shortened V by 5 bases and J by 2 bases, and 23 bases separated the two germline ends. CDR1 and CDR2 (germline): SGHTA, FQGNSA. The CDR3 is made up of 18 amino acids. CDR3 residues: CASSAPGRGPSLTDTQYF. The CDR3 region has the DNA TGTGCCAGCAGCGCGCCGGGCAGGGGCCCAAGTCTCACAGATACGCAGTATTTT.

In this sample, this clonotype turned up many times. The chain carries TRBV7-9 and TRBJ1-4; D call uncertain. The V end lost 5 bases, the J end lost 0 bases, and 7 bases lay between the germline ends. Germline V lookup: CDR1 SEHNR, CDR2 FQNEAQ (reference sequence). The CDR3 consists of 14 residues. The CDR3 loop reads CASSPSATNEKLFF. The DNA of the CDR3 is TGTGCCAGCAGCCCCAGTGCAACTAATGAAAAACTGTTTTTT. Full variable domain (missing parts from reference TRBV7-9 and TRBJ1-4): DTGVSQNPRHKITKRGQNVTFRCDPISEHNRLYWYRQTLGQGPEFLTYFQNEAQLEKSRLLSDRFSAERPKGSFSTLEIQRTEQGDSAMYLCASSPSATNEKLFFGSGTQLSVL.

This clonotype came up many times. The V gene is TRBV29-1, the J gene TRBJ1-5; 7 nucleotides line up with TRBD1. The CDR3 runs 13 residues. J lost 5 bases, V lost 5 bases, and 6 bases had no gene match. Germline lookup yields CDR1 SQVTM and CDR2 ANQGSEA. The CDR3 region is CSVQGVRDQPQHF. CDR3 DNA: TGCAGCGTTCAGGGGGTACGAGATCAGCCCCAGCATTTT.

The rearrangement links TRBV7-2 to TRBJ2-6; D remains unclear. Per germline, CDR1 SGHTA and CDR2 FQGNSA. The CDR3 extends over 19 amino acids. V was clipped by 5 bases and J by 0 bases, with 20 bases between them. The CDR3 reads CASSPLLVRIHSGANVLTF. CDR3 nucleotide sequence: TGTGCCAGCAGCCCGCTCTTAGTGCGTATACACTCTGGGGCCAACGTCCTGACTTTC.

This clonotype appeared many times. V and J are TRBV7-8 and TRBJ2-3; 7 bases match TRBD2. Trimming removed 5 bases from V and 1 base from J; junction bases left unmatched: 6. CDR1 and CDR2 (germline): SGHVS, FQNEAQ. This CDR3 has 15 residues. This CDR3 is CASSPTGGRTDTQYF. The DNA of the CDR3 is TGTGCCAGCAGCCCAACGGGAGGTCGCACAGATACGCAGTATTTT.

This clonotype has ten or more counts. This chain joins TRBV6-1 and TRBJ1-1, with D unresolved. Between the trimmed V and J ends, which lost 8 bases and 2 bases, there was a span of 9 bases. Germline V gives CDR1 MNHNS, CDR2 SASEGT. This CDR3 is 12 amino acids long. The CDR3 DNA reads TGTGCCAGCGATCCCCTCAACACTGAAGCTTTCTTT. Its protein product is CASDPLNTEAFF.

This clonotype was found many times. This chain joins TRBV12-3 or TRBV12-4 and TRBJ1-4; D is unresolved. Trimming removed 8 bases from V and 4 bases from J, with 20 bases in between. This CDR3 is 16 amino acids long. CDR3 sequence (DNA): TGTGCCAGCTGTACTCATCCTGGGGTTGTTAATGAAAAACTGTTTTTT. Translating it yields CASCTHPGVVNEKLFF.

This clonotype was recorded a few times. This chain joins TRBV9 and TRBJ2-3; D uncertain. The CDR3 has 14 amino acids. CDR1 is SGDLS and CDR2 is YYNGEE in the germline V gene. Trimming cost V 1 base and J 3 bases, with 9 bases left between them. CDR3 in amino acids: CASSVRPQTDTQYF. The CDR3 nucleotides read TGTGCCAGCAGCGTAAGGCCACAAACAGATACGCAGTATTTT.

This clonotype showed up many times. CDR3 in DNA: TGTGCCACCAGGGGGGCGAGAGAGACCCAGTACTTC. It codes for CATRGARETQYF. The J gene is TRBJ2-5, the V gene TRBV24-1; possible D gene TRBD1, 6 bases. The length of the CDR3 is 12 residues. Germline lookup yields CDR1 KGHDR and CDR2 SFDVKD. V lost 7 bases to trimming and J lost 4 bases, with 9 bases between them.